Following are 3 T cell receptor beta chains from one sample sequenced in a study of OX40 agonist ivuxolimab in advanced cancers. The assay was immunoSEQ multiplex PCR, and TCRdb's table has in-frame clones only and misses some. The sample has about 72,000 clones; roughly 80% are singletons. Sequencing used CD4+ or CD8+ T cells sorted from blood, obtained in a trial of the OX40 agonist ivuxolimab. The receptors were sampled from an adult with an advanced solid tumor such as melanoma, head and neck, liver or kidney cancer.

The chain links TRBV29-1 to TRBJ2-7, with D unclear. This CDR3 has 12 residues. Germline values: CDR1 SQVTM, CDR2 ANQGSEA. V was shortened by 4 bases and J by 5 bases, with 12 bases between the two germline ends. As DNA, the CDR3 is TGCAGCGTTGGCCAGGCCGAAGACGAGCAGTACTTC. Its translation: CSVGQAEDEQYF.

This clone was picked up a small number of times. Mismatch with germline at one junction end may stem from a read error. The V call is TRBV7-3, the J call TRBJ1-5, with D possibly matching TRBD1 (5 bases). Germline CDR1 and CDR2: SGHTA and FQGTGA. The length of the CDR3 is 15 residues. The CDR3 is CASSQDWDSNQPQHF. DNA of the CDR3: TGCGCCAGCAGCCAAGATTGGGACAGCAATCAGCCCCAGCATTTT. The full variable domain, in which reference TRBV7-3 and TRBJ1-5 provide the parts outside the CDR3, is GAGVSQTPSNKVTEKGKYVELRCDPISGHTALYWYRQSLGQGPEFLIYFQGTGAADDSGLPNDRFFAVRPEGSVSTLKIQRTERGDSAVYLCASSQDWDSNQPQHFGDGTRLSIL.

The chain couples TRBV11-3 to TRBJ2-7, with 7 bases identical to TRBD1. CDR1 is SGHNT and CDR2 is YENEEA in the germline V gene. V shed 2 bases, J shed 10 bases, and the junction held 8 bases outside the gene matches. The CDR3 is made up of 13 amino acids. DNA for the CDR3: TGTGCCAGCAGCTTAAACGGGGACAGCCCCCAGTACTTC. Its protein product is CASSLNGDSPQYF.